Listed below are T cell receptor beta chains from one sample, sequenced in a study of blood T cell repertoires in COVID-19. Method: immunoSEQ multiplex PCR; TCRdb's copy keeps in-frame clones and lacks some. The sample yields roughly 200,000 clones, around 91% seen once. Input material: peripheral blood. These TCRs come from a man over 45 with acute or convalescent COVID-19. Each CDR3 is given with its conserved first and last residue.

cdr3_aa: CASSLAGGAGYNSPLHF; j_call: TRBJ1-6; v_call: TRBV5-6
cdr3_aa: CASSQEFLAGVSYEQYF; j_call: TRBJ2-7; v_call: TRBV3-1/TRBV3-2
cdr3_aa: CASSLWQGETQYF; j_call: TRBJ2-5; v_call: TRBV5-1
cdr3_aa: CASSSQSSSNQPQHF; j_call: TRBJ1-5; v_call: TRBV19
cdr3_aa: CASSSREHNEKLFF; j_call: TRBJ1-4; v_call: TRBV7-9
cdr3_aa: CASSLRLVGQDEQFF; j_call: TRBJ2-1; v_call: TRBV28
cdr3_aa: CASRAGQTYGYTF; j_call: TRBJ1-2; v_call: TRBV12-3/TRBV12-4
cdr3_aa: CASSSGTSGAEQYF; j_call: TRBJ2-7; v_call: TRBV5-1
cdr3_aa: CASSQVGVKYNEQFF; j_call: TRBJ2-1; v_call: TRBV3-1/TRBV3-2
cdr3_aa: CASSPQGARDTGELFF; j_call: TRBJ2-2; v_call: TRBV18
cdr3_aa: CASSHLESSYNEQFF; j_call: TRBJ2-1; v_call: TRBV13
cdr3_aa: CATSRGSDYGYTF; j_call: TRBJ1-2; v_call: TRBV19
cdr3_aa: CASSQDPVYRGKIGTEAFF; j_call: TRBJ1-1; v_call: TRBV14
cdr3_aa: CASSIGTMGQGLAKNIQYF; j_call: TRBJ2-4; v_call: TRBV19
cdr3_aa: CATRGRASTEAFF; j_call: TRBJ1-1; v_call: TRBV24-1
cdr3_aa: CASSGTGRNNEKLFF; j_call: TRBJ1-4; v_call: TRBV9
cdr3_aa: CSVTGGGEQYF; j_call: TRBJ2-7; v_call: TRBV29-1
cdr3_aa: CASSLDHPGWGSPLHF; j_call: TRBJ1-6; v_call: TRBV11-2
cdr3_aa: CASSQPQGVQRQFF; j_call: TRBJ2-1; v_call: TRBV3-1/TRBV3-2
cdr3_aa: CASSWQGQPQHF; j_call: TRBJ1-5; v_call: TRBV6-2/TRBV6-3
cdr3_aa: CASSPVPTSGRRETQYF; j_call: TRBJ2-5; v_call: TRBV3-1/TRBV3-2
cdr3_aa: CASSQDRLGELFF; j_call: TRBJ2-2; v_call: TRBV4-2
cdr3_aa: CASSGTVNTEAFF; j_call: TRBJ1-1; v_call: TRBV5-1
cdr3_aa: CASSPSQTGLSADTQYF; j_call: TRBJ2-3; v_call: TRBV18
cdr3_aa: CASIWDSQNNEQFF; j_call: TRBJ2-1; v_call: TRBV2
cdr3_aa: CSVEDSGLAANEQFF; j_call: TRBJ2-1; v_call: TRBV29-1